This entry describes one T cell receptor beta chain. Isolated RNA was reverse transcribed into cDNA used as the sequencing template. Only in-frame clones appear in the TCRdb table, and some are missing; sequencing was by immunoSEQ multiplex PCR. Of 150,000 to 200,000 clones listed, approximately 59% are singletons. The data originate from a study of CD8+ T cells in alopecia areata. Germline lookup yields CDR1 SQVTM and CDR2 ANQGSEA. Germline trimming cut 6 bases from V and 2 bases from J; bases unmatched to any gene: 5. This CDR3 has 13 residues. As to treatment: oral pan-JAK inhibitor, 5-10 mg twice daily. Sorted out of PBMCs were CD4+ T cells and CD8+ T cells.

This specimen consisted of CD4+ T cells sorted from blood, obtained between weeks 55 and 65, from a patient treated with tofacitinib. This sequence originates from a human donor with alopecia areata. The chain has TRBV29-1 and TRBJ2-5, with TRBD1 matching over 8 bases. Here the CDR3 reads CSVRGLDQETQYF. The CDR3 DNA reads as TGCAGCGTCAGGGGGCTAGATCAAGAGACCCAGTACTTC.